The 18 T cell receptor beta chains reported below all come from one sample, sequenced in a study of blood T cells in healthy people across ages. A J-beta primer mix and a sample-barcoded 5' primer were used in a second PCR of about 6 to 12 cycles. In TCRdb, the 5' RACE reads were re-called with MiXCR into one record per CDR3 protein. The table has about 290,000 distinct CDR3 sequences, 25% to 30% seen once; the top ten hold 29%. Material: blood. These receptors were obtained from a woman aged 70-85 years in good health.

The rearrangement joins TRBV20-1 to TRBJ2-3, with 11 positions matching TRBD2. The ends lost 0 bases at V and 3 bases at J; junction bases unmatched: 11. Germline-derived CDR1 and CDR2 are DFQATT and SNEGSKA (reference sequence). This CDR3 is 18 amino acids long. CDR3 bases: TGCAGTGCTAGAGATCAATGGGCTAGCGGGAGGTCAACAGATACGCAGTATTTT. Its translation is CSARDQWASGRSTDTQYF.

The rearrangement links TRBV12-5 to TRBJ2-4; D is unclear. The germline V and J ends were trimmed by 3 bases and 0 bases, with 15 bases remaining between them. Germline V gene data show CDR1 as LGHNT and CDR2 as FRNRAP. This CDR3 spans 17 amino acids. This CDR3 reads CASGFSKGWGAKNIQYF. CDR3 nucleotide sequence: TGTGCTAGTGGTTTCAGCAAGGGTTGGGGAGCCAAAAACATTCAGTACTTC.

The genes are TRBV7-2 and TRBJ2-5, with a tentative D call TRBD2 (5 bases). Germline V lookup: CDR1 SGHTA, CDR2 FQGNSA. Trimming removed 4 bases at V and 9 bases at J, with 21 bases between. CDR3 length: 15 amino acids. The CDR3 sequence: CASSSLGPSQTAQYF. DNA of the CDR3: TGTGCCAGCAGCTCCCTCGGCCCTAGCCAGACGGCCCAGTACTTC.

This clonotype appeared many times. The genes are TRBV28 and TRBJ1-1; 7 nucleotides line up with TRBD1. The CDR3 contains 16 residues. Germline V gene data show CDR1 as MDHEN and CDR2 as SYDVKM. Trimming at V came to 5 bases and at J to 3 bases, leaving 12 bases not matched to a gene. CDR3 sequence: CASSARQGRFYTEAFF. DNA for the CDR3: TGTGCCAGCAGTGCCCGACAGGGCCGCTTTTACACTGAAGCTTTCTTT.

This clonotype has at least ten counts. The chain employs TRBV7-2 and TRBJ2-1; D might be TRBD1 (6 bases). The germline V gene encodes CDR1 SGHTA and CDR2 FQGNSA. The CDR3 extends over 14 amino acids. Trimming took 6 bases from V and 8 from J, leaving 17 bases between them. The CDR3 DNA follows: TGTGCCAGCAGGCAGGGGCTAGCAGGCTATGAGCAGTTCTTC. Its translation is CASRQGLAGYEQFF. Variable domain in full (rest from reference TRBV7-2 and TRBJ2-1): GAGVSQSPSNKVTEKGKDVELRCDPISGHTALYWYRQSLGQGLEFLIYFQGNSAPDKSGLPSDRFSAERTGGSVSTLTIQRTQQEDSAVYLCASRQGLAGYEQFFGPGTRLTVL.

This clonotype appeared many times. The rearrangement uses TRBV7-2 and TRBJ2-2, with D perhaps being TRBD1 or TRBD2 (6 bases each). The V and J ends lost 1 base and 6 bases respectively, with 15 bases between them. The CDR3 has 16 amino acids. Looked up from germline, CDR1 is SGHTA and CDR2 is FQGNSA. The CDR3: CASSLEARGRAGELFF. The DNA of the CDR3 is TGTGCCAGCAGCTTAGAGGCCCGGGGGCGCGCCGGGGAGCTGTTTTTT.

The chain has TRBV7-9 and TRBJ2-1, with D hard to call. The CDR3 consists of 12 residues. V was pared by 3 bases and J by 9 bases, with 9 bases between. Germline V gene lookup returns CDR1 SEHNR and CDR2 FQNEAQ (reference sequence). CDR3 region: CASSFDRGEQFF. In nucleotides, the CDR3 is TGTGCCAGCAGCTTCGATCGCGGTGAGCAGTTCTTC. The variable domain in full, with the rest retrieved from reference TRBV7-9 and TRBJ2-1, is DTGVSQNPRHKITKRGQNVTFRCDPISEHNRLYWYRQTLGQGPEFLTYFQNEAQLEKSRLLSDRFSAERPKGSFSTLEIQRTEQGDSAMYLCASSFDRGEQFFGPGTRLTVL.

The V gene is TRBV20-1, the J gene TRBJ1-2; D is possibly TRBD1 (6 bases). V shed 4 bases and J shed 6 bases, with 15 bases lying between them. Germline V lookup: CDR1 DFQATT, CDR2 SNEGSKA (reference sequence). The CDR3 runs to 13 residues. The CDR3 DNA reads TGCAGTGCTACCAGCGGGACACTTAATGGCTACACCTTC. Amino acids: CSATSGTLNGYTF.

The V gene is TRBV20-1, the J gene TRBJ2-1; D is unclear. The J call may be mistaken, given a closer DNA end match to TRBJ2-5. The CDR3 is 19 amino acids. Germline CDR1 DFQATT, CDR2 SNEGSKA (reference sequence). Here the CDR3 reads CSARARALQVPRQRETQYF. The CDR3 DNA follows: TGCAGTGCTAGAGCAAGAGCCCTTCAGGTGCCCAGGCAGAGGGAGACCCAGTACTTC.

CDR3 DNA: TGTGCCAGCAGCTTAAGGCAGAACAGCCAAGAGACCCAGTACTTC. Its translation is CASSLRQNSQETQYF. This chain joins TRBV7-9 and TRBJ2-5; no clear D. Germline V gene lookup returns CDR1 SEHNR and CDR2 FQNEAQ (reference sequence). The CDR3 covers 15 residues. V was cut by 2 bases and J by 1 base, with 11 bases left in between.

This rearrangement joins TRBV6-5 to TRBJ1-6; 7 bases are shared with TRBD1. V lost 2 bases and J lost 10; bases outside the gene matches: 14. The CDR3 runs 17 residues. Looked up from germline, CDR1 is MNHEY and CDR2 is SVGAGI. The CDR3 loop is CASSYPRKTGSGSPLHF. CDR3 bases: TGTGCCAGCAGTTACCCACGAAAGACAGGGTCGGGGTCACCCCTCCACTTT.

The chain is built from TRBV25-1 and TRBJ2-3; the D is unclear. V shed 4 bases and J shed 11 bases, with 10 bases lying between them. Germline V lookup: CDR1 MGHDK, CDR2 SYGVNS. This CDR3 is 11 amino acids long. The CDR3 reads CASSGGGLQYF. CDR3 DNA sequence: TGTGCCAGCAGTGGTGGCGGCCTGCAGTATTTT.

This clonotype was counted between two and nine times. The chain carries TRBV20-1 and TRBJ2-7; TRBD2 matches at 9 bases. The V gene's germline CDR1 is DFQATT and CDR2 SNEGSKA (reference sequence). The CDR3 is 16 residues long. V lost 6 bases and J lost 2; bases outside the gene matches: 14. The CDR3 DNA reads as TGCAGTGCCTTAGGGCCCGGAGGGACTAGCCCCTACGAGCAGTACTTC. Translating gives CSALGPGGTSPYEQYF.

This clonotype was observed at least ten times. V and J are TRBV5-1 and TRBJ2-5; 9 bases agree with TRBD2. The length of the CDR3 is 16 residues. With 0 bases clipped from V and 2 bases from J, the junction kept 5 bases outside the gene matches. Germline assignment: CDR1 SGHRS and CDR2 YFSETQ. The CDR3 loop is CASSLAATSGQETQYF. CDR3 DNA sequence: TGCGCCAGCAGCTTGGCCGCGACTAGCGGACAAGAGACCCAGTACTTC.

CDR3 bases: TGTGCCAGCAGCGTAACGTCAGCTTCCTACGAGCAGTACTTC. Encoded protein: CASSVTSASYEQYF. This sequence joins TRBV9 and TRBJ2-5; unclear D gene. The J call could be wrong; TRBJ2-7 is a better fit for the DNA end. This CDR3 has 14 residues. The germline CDR1 and CDR2 sequences are SGDLS and YYNGEE.

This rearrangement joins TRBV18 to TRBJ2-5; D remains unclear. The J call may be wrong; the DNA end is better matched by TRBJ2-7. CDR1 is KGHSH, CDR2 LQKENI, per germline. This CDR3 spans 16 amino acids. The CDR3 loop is CASSPTRRGNSYEQYF. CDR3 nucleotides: TGTGCCAGCTCACCAACCCGACGAGGAAACTCCTACGAGCAGTACTTC.

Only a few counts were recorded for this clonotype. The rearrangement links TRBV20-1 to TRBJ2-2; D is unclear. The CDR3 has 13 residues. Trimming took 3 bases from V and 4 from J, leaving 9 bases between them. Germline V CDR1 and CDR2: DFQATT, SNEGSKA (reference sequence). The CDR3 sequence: CSARTPSTGELFF. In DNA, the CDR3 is TGCAGTGCTAGGACTCCTTCCACCGGGGAGCTGTTTTTT.

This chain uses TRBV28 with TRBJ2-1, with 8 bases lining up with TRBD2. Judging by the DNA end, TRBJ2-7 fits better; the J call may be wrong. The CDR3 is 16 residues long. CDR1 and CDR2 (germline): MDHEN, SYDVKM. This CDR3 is CASSFMGSGGPNGQYF. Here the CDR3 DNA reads TGTGCCAGCAGTTTTATGGGAAGCGGGGGCCCTAATGGGCAGTACTTC.